This T cell receptor (beta chain) was found in a study of technical replicates of blood from a few donors. Repertoires were generated with immunoSEQ multiplex PCR, while TCRdb's copy carries only in-frame clones and drops some. The sample holds tens of thousands of clones, approximately 92% seen once. This CDR3 has 13 amino acids. Looked up from germline, CDR1 is MNHEY and CDR2 is SVGAGI. V was pared by 0 bases and J by 15 bases, with 15 bases between. The chain combines TRBV6-5 with TRBJ2-1; TRBD1 is a possible D gene (5 bases). The receptor was derived from a human donor in good health. The sequencing input was T cells isolated from PBMCs. CDR3 region: CASSYSNIGQWFF. CDR3 nucleotide sequence: TGTGCCAGCAGTTACTCAAACATCGGACAATGGTTCTTC.